This T cell receptor beta chain was observed in a study of T-cell reconstitution after alpha-beta-depleted transplantation in children. The germline CDR1 and CDR2 sequences are SGHTA and FQGTGA. The CDR3 is 14 residues long. Deletions cut 3 bases from V and 4 bases from J, with 10 bases between. In its sample, this clonotype was seen many times. This sample's TCRbeta library carried unique molecular identifier barcodes. TCRdb called the PCR reads again in MiXCR, with one record for every CDR3 protein. The sample has roughly 400,000 distinct CDR3 sequences, approximately 20% seen once. The source of this sequence is a human donor who donated a stem cell graft to a child with acute myeloid leukemia. The starting material was PBMCs from the stem cell graft donor, obtained from the stem cell graft. The J gene is TRBJ2-1, the V gene TRBV7-3; the D gene is possibly TRBD2 (6 bases). CDR3 in DNA: TGTGCCAGCAGCTTGAGCGGGCCTTACAATGAGCAGTTCTTC. As protein: CASSLSGPYNEQFF.